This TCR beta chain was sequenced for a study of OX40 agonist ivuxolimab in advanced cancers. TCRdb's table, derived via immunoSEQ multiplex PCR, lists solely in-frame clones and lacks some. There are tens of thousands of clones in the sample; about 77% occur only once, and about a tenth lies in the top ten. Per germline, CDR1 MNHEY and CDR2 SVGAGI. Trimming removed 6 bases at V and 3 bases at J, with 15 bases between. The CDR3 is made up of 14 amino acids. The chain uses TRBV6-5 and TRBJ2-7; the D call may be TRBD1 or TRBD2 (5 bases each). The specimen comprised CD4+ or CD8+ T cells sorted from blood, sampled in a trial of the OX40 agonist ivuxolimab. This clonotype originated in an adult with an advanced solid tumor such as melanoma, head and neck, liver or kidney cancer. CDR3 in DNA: TGTGCCAGCAGCCTTGAAGGGACCGACTACGAGCAGTACTTC. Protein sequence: CASSLEGTDYEQYF.